The clone carrying this T cell receptor (beta chain) was counted between two and nine times. The study drew participants aged 18 to 89 years from about two dozen US areas. Grouping used clinical history reported by participants in a survey and questionnaire. A COVID-19 case had been met by exposed participants during the 2 weeks before study entry. This entry belongs to a study of blood T cell repertoires in COVID-19. Study at large: There were acute and convalescent COVID-19 samples, and they came from the United States, Italy and Spain.

Assay: immunoSEQ multiplex PCR; the TCRdb copy retains only in-frame clones and omits some. The table lists about 280,000 clones, 82% of them singletons. The V end was cut by 11 bases, the J end by 5 bases, with 15 bases between. This CDR3 is 12 amino acids long. The V gene's germline CDR1 is SNHLY and CDR2 FYNNEI. The chain has TRBV2 and TRBJ1-2, with a weak D call TRBD1 (6 bases). The origin of this receptor is a man aged 35 to 55 who had been exposed to COVID-19. The source material was PBMCs or T cells enriched from blood (not recorded which). The CDR3 DNA sequence: TGTGCCGGGGGGGCGATTGGGTATGGCTACACCTTC. Its protein is CAGGAIGYGYTF. Complete variable domain (other parts from reference TRBV2 and TRBJ1-2): EPEVTQTPSHQVTQMGQEVILRCVPISNHLYFYWYRQILGQKVEFLVSFYNNEISEKSEIFDDQFSVERPDGSNFTLKIRSTKLEDSAMYFCAGGAIGYGYTFGSGTRLTVV.